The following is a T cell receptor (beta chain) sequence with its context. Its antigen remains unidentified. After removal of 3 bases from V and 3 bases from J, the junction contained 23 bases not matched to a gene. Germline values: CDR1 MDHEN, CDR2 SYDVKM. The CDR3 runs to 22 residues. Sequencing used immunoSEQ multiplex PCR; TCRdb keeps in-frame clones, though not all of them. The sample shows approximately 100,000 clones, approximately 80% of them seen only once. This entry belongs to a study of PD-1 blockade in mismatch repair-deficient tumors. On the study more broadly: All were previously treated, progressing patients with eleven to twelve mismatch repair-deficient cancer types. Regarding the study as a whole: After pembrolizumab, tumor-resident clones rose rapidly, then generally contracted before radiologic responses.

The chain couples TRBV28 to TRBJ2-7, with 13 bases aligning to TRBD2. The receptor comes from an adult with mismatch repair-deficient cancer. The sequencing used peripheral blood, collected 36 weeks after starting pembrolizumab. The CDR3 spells CASSFLAQSGTSGIDPIYEQYF. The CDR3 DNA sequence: TGTGCCAGCAGTTTCCTGGCCCAATCCGGGACTAGCGGGATCGACCCTATCTACGAGCAGTACTTC.